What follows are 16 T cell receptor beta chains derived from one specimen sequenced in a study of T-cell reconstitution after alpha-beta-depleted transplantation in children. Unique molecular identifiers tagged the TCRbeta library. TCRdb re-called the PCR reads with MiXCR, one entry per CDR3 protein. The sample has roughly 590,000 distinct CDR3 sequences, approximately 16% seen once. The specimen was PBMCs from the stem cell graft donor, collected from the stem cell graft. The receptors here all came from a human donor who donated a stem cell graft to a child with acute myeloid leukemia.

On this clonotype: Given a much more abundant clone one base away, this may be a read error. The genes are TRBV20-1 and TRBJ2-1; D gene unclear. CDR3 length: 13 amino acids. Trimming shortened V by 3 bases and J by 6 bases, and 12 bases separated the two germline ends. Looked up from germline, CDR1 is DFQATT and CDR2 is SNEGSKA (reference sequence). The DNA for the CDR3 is TGCAGTGCTAGGCGAGGCGTCAGCAATGAGCAGTTCTTC. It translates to CSARRGVSNEQFF.

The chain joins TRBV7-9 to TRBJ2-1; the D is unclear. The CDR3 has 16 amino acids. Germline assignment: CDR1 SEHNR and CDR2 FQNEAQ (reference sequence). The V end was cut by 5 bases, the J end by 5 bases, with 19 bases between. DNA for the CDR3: TGTGCCAGCAGCGATAGCTCCTGGGCGGTCCACAATGAGCAGTTCTTC. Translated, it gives CASSDSSWAVHNEQFF.

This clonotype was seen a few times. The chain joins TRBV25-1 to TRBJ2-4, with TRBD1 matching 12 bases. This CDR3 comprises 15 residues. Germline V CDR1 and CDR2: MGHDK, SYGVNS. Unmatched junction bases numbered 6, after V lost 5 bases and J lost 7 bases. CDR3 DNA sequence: TGTGCCAGCAGTAACGGGACAGGGGGCAAGAACATTCAGTACTTC. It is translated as CASSNGTGGKNIQYF.

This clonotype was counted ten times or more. The CDR3 sequence is CASSRLTGGEFF. The CDR3 DNA reads TGTGCCAGCAGCCGCCTAACGGGGGGGGAGTTCTTC. The chain joins TRBV6-5 to TRBJ2-1; 8 bases match TRBD2. The length of the CDR3 is 12 residues. In germline, CDR1 is MNHEY, CDR2 SVGAGI. Trimming at V came to 6 bases and at J to 14 bases, leaving 9 bases not matched to a gene.

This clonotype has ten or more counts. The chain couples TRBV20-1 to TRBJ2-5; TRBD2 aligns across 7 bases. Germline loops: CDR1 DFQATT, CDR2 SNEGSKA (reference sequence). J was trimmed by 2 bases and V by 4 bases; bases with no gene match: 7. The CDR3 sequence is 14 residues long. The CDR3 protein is CSAKASGQQETQYF. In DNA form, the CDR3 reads TGCAGTGCTAAGGCTAGCGGACAACAAGAGACCCAGTACTTC.

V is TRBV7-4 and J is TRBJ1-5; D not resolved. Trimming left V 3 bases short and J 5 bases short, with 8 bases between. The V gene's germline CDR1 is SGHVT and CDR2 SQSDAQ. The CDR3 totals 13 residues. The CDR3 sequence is CASSLQVDQPQHF. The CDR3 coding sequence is TGTGCCAGCAGCTTGCAGGTCGATCAGCCCCAGCATTTT.

The CDR3 DNA reads as TGTGCCAGCAGCCTTTTTTACCTGGGACAGGGGAGAGCACTAGGTGAGCAGCCCCAGCATTTT. Its protein product is CASSLFYLGQGRALGEQPQHF. This chain uses TRBV4-2 with TRBJ1-5; 10 bases line up with TRBD1. Per germline, CDR1 LGHNA and CDR2 YNFKEQ. The V segment lost 4 bases and the J segment 7 bases; nucleotides outside the gene matches: 25. CDR3 length: 21 amino acids.

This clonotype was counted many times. The CDR3 sequence: CSVPGQINEKLFF. CDR3 nucleotides: TGCAGTGTTCCGGGACAGATTAATGAAAAACTGTTTTTT. V is TRBV20-1 and J is TRBJ1-4; 7 bases map to TRBD1. After removal of 7 bases from V and 4 bases from J, the junction contained 6 bases not matched to a gene. Germline-derived CDR1 and CDR2 are DFQATT and SNEGSKA (reference sequence). The CDR3 totals 13 residues.

The CDR3 reads CASSLSRITTVNEQFF. The CDR3 nucleotides read TGTGCCAGCAGCCTTTCCCGGATCACGACGGTCAATGAGCAGTTCTTC. The chain is built from TRBV7-8 and TRBJ2-1; D gene ambiguous. This CDR3 is built from 16 residues. CDR1 SGHVS and CDR2 FQNEAQ come from the germline V gene. Trimming pared 5 bases from V and 6 bases from J, leaving 20 bases between.

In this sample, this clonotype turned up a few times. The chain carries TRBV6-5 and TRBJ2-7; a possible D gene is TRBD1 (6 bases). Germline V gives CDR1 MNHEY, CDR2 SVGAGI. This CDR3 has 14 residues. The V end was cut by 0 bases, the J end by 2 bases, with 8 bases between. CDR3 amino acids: CASSYSAGAYEQYF. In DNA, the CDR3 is TGTGCCAGCAGTTACTCCGCAGGGGCCTACGAGCAGTACTTC.

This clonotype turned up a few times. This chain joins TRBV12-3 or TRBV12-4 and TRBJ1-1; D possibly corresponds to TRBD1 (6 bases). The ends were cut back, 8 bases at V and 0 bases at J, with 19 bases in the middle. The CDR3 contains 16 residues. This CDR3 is CASSLGGGAMNTEAFF. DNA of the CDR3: TGTGCCAGCTCCCTGGGAGGGGGGGCCATGAACACTGAAGCTTTCTTT.

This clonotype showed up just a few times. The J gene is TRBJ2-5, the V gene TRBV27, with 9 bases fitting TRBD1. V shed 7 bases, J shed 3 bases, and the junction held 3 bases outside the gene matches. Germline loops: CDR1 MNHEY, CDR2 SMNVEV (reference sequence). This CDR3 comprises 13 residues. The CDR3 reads CASTTGGKETQYF. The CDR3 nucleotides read TGTGCCAGCACGACAGGGGGTAAAGAGACCCAGTACTTC.

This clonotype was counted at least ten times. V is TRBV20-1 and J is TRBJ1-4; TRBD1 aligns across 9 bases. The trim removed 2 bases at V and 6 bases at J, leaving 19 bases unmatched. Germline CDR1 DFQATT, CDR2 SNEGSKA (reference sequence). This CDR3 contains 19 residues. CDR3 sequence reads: CSARIFPIELGQGYEKLFF. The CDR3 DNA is TGCAGTGCTAGAATTTTCCCGATTGAATTGGGACAGGGTTATGAAAAACTGTTTTTT.

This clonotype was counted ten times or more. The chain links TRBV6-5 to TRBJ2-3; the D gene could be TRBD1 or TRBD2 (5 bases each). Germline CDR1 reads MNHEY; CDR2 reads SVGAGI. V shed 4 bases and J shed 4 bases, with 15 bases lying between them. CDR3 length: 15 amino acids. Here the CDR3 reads CASSSVRRGADTQYF. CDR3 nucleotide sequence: TGTGCCAGCAGTTCGGTACGAAGAGGGGCAGATACGCAGTATTTT.

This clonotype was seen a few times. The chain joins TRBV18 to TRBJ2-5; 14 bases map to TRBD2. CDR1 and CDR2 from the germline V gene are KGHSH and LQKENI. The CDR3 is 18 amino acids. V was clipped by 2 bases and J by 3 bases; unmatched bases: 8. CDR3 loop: CASSPRTRLAGGKETQYF. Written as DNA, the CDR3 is TGTGCCAGCTCACCAAGGACGAGACTAGCGGGGGGGAAAGAGACCCAGTACTTC.

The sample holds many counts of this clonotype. The CDR3 sequence is CSAKKQDSLNQPQHF. For the CDR3, the DNA is TGCAGTGCCAAGAAGCAGGACAGTCTTAATCAGCCCCAGCATTTT. V and J are TRBV20-1 and TRBJ1-5, with TRBD1 as a possible D gene (6 bases). The germline CDR1 and CDR2 sequences are DFQATT and SNEGSKA (reference sequence). V shed 6 bases and J shed 4 bases, with 19 bases lying between them. This CDR3 has 15 residues.